A single sample gave rise to the 6 T cell receptor beta chains below, sequenced in a study of cytomegalovirus exposure and HLA in healthy donors. The primer mix had 60 Vbeta and 13 Jbeta primers. Generated by immunoSEQ multiplex PCR, the TCRdb table keeps only in-frame clones and is missing some. This repertoire includes some 120,000 clones. Sequencing input: PBMCs. Receptors originate from a man aged 25-45 years in good health and CMV-seronegative.

The chain joins TRBV10-3 to TRBJ1-1, with TRBD1 matching 7 bases. With 2 bases clipped from V and 0 bases from J, the junction kept 3 bases outside the gene matches. The CDR3 runs 15 residues. Germline V lookup: CDR1 ENHRY, CDR2 SYGVKD. Here the CDR3 DNA reads TGTGCCATCAGTGAGAACAGGGGTTTGAACACTGAAGCTTTCTTT. It translates to CAISENRGLNTEAFF.

The chain couples TRBV12-1 to TRBJ2-1; the tabulated D call, TRBD2, remains unverified against the DNA. TRBV12-1 is marked as a pseudogene. The CDR3 has 14 residues. CDR3: CASSLEGLRIGEFF. The CDR3 coding sequence is TGTGCCAGCAGCTTGGAGGGACTTCGAATAGGAGAGTTCTTC.

For the CDR3, the DNA is TGTGCCAGCAGCCAGGGGACAGGGCCCACTGAAGCTTTCTTT. Its protein product is CASSQGTGPTEAFF. The V call is TRBV4-2, the J call TRBJ1-1; 9 nucleotides agree with TRBD1. Germline values: CDR1 LGHNA, CDR2 YNFKEQ. The CDR3 contains 14 residues. J gave up 4 bases and V 3 bases, and 3 bases lay outside the gene matches.

The V call is TRBV19, the J call TRBJ2-1; possibly TRBD2 for D (7 bases). Trimming removed 2 bases at V and 0 bases at J, with 14 bases between. The CDR3 is 17 residues long. The germline CDR1 and CDR2 sequences are LNHDA and SQIVND (reference sequence). CDR3: CASSILGGGVSYNEQFF. The CDR3, as DNA: TGTGCCAGTAGTATACTGGGCGGGGGCGTCTCCTACAATGAGCAGTTCTTC.

The rearrangement joins TRBV7-4 to TRBJ1-5; tentatively, D is TRBD1 (5 bases). Germline CDR1 SGHVT, CDR2 SQSDAQ. V was pared by 5 bases and J by 3 bases, with 11 bases between. CDR3 length: 14 amino acids. The CDR3 spells CASSPDRSNQPQHF. The CDR3 nucleotides read TGTGCCAGCAGCCCAGACAGATCCAATCAGCCCCAGCATTTT. Combining the CDR3 with reference TRBV7-4 and TRBJ1-5 gives the whole variable domain GAGVSQSPRYKVAKRGRDVALRCDSISGHVTLYWYRQTLGQGSEVLTYSQSDAQRDKSGRPSGRFSAERPERSVSTLKIQRTEQGDSAVYLCASSPDRSNQPQHFGDGTRLSIL.

The chain joins TRBV19 to TRBJ2-5, with 10 bases lining up with TRBD2. Per the germline V gene, CDR1 is LNHDA and CDR2 is SQIVND (reference sequence). V shed 5 bases and J 3 bases; nucleotides not matched to a gene: 6. CDR3 length: 15 amino acids. In nucleotides, the CDR3 is TGTGCCAGTAGTCCAGTACTAGCGGGAAAAGAGACCCAGTACTTC. As protein: CASSPVLAGKETQYF.